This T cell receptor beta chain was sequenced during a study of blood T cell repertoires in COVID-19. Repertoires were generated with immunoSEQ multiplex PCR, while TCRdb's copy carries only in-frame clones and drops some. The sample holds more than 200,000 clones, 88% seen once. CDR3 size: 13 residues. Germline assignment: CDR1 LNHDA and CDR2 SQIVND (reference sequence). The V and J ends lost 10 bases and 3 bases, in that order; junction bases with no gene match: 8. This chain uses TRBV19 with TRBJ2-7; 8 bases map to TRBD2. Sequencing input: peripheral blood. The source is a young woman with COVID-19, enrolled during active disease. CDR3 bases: TGTGCCACCAGACGTAGCGGGGTCTACGAGCAGTACTTC. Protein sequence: CATRRSGVYEQYF.